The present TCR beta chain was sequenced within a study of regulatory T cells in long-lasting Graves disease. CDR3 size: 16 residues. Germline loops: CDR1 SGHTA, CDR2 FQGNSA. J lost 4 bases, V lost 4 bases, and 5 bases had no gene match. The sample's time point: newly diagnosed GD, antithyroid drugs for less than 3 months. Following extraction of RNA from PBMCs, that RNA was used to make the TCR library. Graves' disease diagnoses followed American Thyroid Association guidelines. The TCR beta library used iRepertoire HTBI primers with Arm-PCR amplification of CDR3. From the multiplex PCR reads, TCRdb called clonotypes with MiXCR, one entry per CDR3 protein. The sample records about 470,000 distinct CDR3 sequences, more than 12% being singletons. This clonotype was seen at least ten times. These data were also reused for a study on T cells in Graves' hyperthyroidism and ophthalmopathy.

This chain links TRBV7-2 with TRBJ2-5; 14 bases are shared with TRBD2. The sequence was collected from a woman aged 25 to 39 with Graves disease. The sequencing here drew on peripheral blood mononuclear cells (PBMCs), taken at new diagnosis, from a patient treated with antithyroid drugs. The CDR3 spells CASSSTGLAGGETQYF. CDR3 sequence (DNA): TGTGCCAGCAGCTCCACCGGACTAGCGGGAGGAGAGACCCAGTACTTC.